Presented here are 3 T cell receptor beta chains from one specimen sequenced in a study of tumor-infiltrating lymphocytes in localized non-small cell lung cancer. Data came from immunoSEQ multiplex PCR; TCRdb stores just in-frame clones and leaves some out. The sample consists of over 12,000 clones, roughly 82% of them appearing once. The sample consisted of lung tumor tissue. The receptor source for this set is a human donor with non-small cell lung cancer.

The chain combines TRBV18 with TRBJ2-1; D remains ambiguous. V dropped 2 bases and J dropped 9 bases, with 17 bases sitting between them. Germline CDR1 and CDR2: KGHSH and LQKENI. The CDR3 runs to 15 residues. The CDR3 spells CASSPITVTSGEQFF. In nucleotides, the CDR3 is TGTGCCAGCTCACCAATAACGGTAACCTCAGGTGAGCAGTTCTTC.

The chain joins TRBV7-2 to TRBJ2-1, with TRBD2 as a possible D gene (5 bases). The ends were cut back, 1 base at V and 11 bases at J, with 15 bases in the middle. Germline values: CDR1 SGHTA, CDR2 FQGNSA. This CDR3 is built from 14 residues. The CDR3 reads CASSLDSLAYQQFF. The CDR3 coding sequence is TGTGCCAGCAGCTTAGATAGCCTAGCTTATCAGCAGTTCTTC.

The chain links TRBV7-9 to TRBJ2-3, with 7 bases aligning to TRBD2. Germline V gene sequence: CDR1 SEHNR, CDR2 FQNEAQ (reference sequence). V lost 3 bases and J lost 5; bases outside the gene matches: 8. The CDR3 consists of 15 residues. The CDR3 nucleotides read TGTGCCAGCAGCTTCCGGGACTACTCCCGAGATACGCAGTATTTT. Its translation: CASSFRDYSRDTQYF. Full variable domain (remainder filled in from reference TRBV7-9 and TRBJ2-3): DTGVSQNPRHKITKRGQNVTFRCDPISEHNRLYWYRQTLGQGPEFLTYFQNEAQLEKSRLLSDRFSAERPKGSFSTLEIQRTEQGDSAMYLCASSFRDYSRDTQYFGPGTRLTVL.